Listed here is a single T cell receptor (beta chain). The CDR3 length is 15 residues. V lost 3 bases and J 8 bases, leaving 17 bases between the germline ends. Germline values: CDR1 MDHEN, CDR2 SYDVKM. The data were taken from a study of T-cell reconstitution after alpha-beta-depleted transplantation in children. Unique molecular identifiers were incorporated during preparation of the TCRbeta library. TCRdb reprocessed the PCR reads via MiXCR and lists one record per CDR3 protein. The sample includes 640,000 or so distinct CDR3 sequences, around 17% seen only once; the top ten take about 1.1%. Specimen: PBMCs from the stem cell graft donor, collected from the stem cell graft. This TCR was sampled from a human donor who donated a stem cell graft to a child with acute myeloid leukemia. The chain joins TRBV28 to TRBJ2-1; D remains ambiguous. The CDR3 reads CASSLIETYGDEQFF. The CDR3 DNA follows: TGTGCCAGCAGTTTGATTGAGACTTATGGCGATGAGCAGTTCTTC.